This T cell receptor beta chain emerged from a study of shared clonotypes between healthy human individuals. Study at large: CD4 naive cells filled three plates per donor, CD4 memory three, CD8 naive two and CD8 memory one.

Sequencing used immunoSEQ multiplex PCR; TCRdb keeps in-frame clones, though not all of them. The sample lists approximately 180,000 clones, 85% to 95% occurring once. The study's findings and limits: Genetic and exposure-history diversity was limited by the small donor number. Naive subsets usually exceeded memory subsets in estimated richness. Several donors showed sharing of about 4.6% of naive CD4 clonotypes.

As concerns this clone: Its specificity is unknown.

V was clipped by 11 bases and J by 4 bases; unmatched bases: 10. The CDR3 contains 13 residues. Germline V CDR1 and CDR2: WSHSY, SAAADI. The J gene is TRBJ2-7, the V gene TRBV10-2; 8 positions agree with TRBD2. Sequences were obtained from naive CD4+ T cells sorted from blood. Subset denoted: CD45RA+ positively selected. The receptor was isolated from a young woman in good health. DNA for the CDR3: TGCGCCTCCCGGGCGGGAGGAGGGTACGAGCAGTACTTC. Amino acids: CASRAGGGYEQYF.